The clone carrying this T cell receptor (beta chain) was picked up many times. No antigen is known for it. The source of the sample is a study of CD8+CD57+ T cells in acquired aplastic anemia. From germline, CDR1 is LNHDA and CDR2 SQIVND (reference sequence). Between the trimmed V and J ends, which lost 3 bases and 7 bases, there was a span of 18 bases. This CDR3 comprises 15 residues. Before being chosen for sequencing, patients had shown CD8+CD57+ cell expansion by flow cytometry. According to the study, genomic DNA was the template for TCR beta VDJ and CDR3 profiling. TCRdb itself ran the reads through MiXCR, one entry per CDR3 protein. The table has 150,000 to 200,000 distinct CDR3 sequences, less than 65% seen once. Findings and caveats of the study: Patients and controls were found to share 25 to 35 CD8+ CDR3 sequences.

Specimen: sorted CD4+, CD8+, or CD8+CD57+ T cells (not recorded which) from PBMCs. This chain connects TRBV19 to TRBJ1-1; D not certain. The source of this sequence is a human donor with aplastic anemia. The CDR3 loop is CASSISRMADLEAFF. CDR3 nucleotides: TGTGCCAGTAGTATCTCCCGTATGGCGGATCTTGAAGCTTTCTTT.